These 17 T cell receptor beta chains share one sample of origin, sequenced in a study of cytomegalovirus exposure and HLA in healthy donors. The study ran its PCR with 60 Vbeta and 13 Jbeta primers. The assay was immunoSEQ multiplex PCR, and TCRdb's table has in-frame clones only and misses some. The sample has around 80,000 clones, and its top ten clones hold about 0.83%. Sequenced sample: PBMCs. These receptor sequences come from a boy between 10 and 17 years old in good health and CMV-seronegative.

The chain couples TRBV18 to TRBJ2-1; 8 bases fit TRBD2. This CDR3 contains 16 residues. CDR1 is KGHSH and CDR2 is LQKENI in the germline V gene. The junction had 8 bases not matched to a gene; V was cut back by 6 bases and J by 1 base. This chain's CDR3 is CASSPTSGLSYNEQFF. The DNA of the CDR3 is TGTGCCAGCTCGCCTACTAGCGGCCTGTCCTACAATGAGCAGTTCTTC.

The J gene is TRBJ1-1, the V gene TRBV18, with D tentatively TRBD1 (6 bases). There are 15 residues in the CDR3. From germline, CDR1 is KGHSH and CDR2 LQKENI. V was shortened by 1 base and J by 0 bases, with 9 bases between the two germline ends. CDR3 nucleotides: TGTGCCAGCTCACCACAGCAGGGGCTGAACACTGAAGCTTTCTTT. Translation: CASSPQQGLNTEAFF.

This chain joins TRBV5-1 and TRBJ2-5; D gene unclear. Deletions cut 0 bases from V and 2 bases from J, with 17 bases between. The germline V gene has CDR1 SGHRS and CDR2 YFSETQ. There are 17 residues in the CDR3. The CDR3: CASSLAGGRSGQETQYF. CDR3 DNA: TGCGCCAGCAGCTTGGCTGGCGGCCGGTCCGGGCAAGAGACCCAGTACTTC.

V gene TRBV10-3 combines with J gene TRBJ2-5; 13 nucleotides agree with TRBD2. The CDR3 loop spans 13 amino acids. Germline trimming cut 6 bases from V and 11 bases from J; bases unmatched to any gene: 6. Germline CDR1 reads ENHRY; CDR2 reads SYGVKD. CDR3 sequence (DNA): TGTGCCATCAGCGGGACTAGCGGGGAGCAGCAGTACTTC. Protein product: CAISGTSGEQQYF.

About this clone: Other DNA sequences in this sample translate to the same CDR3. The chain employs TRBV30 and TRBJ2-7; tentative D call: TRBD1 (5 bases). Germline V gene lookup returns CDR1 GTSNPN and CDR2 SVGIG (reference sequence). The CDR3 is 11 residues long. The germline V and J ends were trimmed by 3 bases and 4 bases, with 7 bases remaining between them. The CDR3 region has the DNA TGTGCCTGGAGAGGGGTTTACGAGCAGTACTTC. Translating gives CAWRGVYEQYF.

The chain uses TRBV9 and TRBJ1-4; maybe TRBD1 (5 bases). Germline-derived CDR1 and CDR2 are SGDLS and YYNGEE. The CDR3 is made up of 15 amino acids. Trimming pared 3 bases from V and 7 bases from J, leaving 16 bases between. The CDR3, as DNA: TGTGCCAGCAGCGGGGGGGATAACCGGTTTGAAAAACTGTTTTTT. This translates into CASSGGDNRFEKLFF. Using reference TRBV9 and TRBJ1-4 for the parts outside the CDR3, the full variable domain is DSGVTQTPKHLITATGQRVTLRCSPRSGDLSVYWYQQSLDQGLQFLIQYYNGEERAKGNILERFSAQQFPDLHSELNLSSLELGDSALYFCASSGGDNRFEKLFFGSGTQLSVL.

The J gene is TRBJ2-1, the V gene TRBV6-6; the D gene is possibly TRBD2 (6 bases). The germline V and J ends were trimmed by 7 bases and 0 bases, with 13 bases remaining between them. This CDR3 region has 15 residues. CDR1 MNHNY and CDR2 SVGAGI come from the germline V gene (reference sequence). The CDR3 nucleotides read TGTGCCAGCACCTCCGACGGGAGCTCCTACAATGAGCAGTTCTTC. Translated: CASTSDGSSYNEQFF.

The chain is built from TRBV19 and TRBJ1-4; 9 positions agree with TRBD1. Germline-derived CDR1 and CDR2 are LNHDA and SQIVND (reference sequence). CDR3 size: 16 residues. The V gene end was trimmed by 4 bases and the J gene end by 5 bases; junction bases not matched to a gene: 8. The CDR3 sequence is CASSTDSGTGNEKLFF. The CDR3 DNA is TGTGCCAGTAGTACTGACTCCGGGACAGGGAATGAAAAACTGTTTTTT.

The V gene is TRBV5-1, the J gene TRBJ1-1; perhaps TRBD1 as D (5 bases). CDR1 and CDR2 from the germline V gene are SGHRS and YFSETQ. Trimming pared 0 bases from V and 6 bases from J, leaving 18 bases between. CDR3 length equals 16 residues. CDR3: CASSLDRGSGESEAFF. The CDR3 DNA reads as TGCGCCAGCAGCTTGGATAGGGGCTCGGGGGAGTCTGAAGCTTTCTTT.

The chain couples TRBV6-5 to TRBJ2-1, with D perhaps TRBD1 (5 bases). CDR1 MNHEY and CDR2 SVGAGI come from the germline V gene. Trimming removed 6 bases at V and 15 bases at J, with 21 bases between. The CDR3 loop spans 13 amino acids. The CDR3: CASSRQSGHQTFF. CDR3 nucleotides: TGTGCCAGCAGCCGACAATCAGGGCACCAGACGTTCTTC.

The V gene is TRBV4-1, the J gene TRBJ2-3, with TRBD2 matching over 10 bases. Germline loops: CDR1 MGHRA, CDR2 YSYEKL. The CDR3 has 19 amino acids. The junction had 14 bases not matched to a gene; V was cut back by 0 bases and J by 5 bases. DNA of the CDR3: TGCGCCAGCAGCCAAGATCCCAGCGGGGGGGCCCATCGTGGAGATACGCAGTATTTT. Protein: CASSQDPSGGAHRGDTQYF.

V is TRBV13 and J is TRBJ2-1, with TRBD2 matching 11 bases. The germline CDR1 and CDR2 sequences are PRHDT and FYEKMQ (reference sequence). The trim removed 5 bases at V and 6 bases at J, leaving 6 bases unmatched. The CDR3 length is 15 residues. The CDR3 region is CASSETLAGGNEQFF. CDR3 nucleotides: TGTGCCAGCAGCGAGACCCTAGCGGGGGGCAATGAGCAGTTCTTC.

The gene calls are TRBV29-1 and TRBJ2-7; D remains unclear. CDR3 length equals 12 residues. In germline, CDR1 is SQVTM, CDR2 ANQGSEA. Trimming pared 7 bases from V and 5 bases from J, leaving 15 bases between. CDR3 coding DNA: TGCAGCGCTCGCCTGGCAGGCCACGAGCAGTACTTC. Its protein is CSARLAGHEQYF.

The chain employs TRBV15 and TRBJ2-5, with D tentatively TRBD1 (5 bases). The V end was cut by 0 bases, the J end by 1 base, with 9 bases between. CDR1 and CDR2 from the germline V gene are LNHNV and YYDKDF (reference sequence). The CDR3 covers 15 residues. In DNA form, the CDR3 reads TGTGCCACCAGCAGAGAAGGGGCCGTCCAAGAGACCCAGTACTTC. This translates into CATSREGAVQETQYF.

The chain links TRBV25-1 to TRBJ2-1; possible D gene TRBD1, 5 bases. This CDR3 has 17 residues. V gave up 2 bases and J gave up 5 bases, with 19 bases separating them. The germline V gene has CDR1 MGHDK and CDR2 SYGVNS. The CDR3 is CASSEGLGRATDNEQFF. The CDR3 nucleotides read TGTGCCAGCAGTGAAGGTTTGGGCAGGGCGACCGACAATGAGCAGTTCTTC.

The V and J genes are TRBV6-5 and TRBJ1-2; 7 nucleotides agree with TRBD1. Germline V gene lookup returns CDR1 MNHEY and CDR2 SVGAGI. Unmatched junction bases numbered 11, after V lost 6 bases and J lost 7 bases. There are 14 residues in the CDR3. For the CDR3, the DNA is TGTGCCAGCAGGCCCCCAAGGGGGCTCTCTGGCTACACCTTC. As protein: CASRPPRGLSGYTF.

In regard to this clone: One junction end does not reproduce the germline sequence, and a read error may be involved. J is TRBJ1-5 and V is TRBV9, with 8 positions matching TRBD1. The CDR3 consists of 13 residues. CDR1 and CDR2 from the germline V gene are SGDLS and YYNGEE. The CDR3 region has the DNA TGTGCCAGCGGCCAGGGGGCAGGTCAGCACCAGCATTTT. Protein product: CASGQGAGQHQHF.